Listed below are T cell receptor beta chains from one sample, sequenced in a study of Ad26.COV2.S vaccination and SARS-CoV-2 variants. Generated by immunoSEQ multiplex PCR, the TCRdb table keeps only in-frame clones and is missing some. The sample holds 350,000 to 500,000 clones, roughly nine tenths seen once. This sample comprised peripheral blood, obtained in a trial of Ad26.COV2.S vaccine versus placebo. The origin of the receptors is a person between 18 and 65 years old who received the Ad26.COV2.S COVID-19 vaccine or a placebo. Both conserved end residues are part of each CDR3. D genes are given only for firm matches. Clone sizes are given selectively: once, few, many, or a class where the clone is expanded.

>TRBV2|.|.|TRBJ1-1
CASSRLRLNTEAFF
TGTGCCAGCAGTCGCCTTCGGTTGAACACTGAAGCTTTCTTT
>TRBV5-4|.|.|TRBJ2-7
CASSLRGYEQYF
TGTGCCAGCAGCCTCAGGGGCTACGAGCAGTACTTC
>TRBV4-2|TRBD1|.|TRBJ2-4
CASSEGQGTTKNIQYF
TGTGCCAGCAGCGAAGGACAGGGGACTACCAAAAACATTCAGTACTTC
>TRBV7-2|.|.|TRBJ1-3
CASSLGSGNTIYF
TGTGCCAGCAGCTTAGGGAGTGGAAACACCATATATTTT
>TRBV3-1/TRBV3-2|.|.|TRBJ1-1
CARGRSAEAFF
TGTGCCAGGGGGCGGAGCGCTGAAGCTTTCTTT
>TRBV7-9|TRBD2|.|TRBJ2-1
CASSPRAGGTYNEQFF
TGTGCCAGCAGCCCCCGAGCGGGAGGGACCTACAATGAGCAGTTCTTC
>TRBV4-3|.|.|TRBJ1-4
CASSQGSGAAEKLFF
TGCGCCAGCAGCCAGGGGTCGGGTGCCGCCGAAAAACTGTTTTTT
>TRBV7-9|.|.|TRBJ1-2
CASSPGRDGYTF
TGTGCCAGCAGCCCAGGACGGGACGGCTACACCTTC
>TRBV7-9|.|.|TRBJ1-2
CASSLVVEIGYTF
TGTGCCAGCAGCTTAGTCGTAGAGATTGGCTACACCTTC
>TRBV29-1|TRBD1|once|TRBJ1-1
CSVGQVNTEAFF
TGCAGCGTCGGACAGGTGAACACTGAAGCTTTCTTT
>TRBV19|.|.|TRBJ2-6
CASSIGGSGANVLTF
TGTGCCAGTAGTATAGGAGGGTCTGGGGCCAACGTCCTGACTTTC
>TRBV4-3|TRBD2|.|TRBJ2-2
CASSEHRQGGAETGELFF
TGCGCCAGCAGCGAACACCGTCAGGGAGGGGCTGAGACCGGGGAGCTGTTTTTT
>TRBV27|.|.|TRBJ2-1
CASSWGASNEQFF
TGTGCCAGCAGTTGGGGAGCCAGCAATGAGCAGTTCTTC
>TRBV20-1|.|few|TRBJ2-7
CSAREAPEQYF
TGCAGTGCTAGAGAGGCCCCCGAGCAGTACTTC
>TRBV9|.|.|TRBJ2-5
CASSRGSGQETQYF
TGTGCCAGCAGCCGAGGTAGCGGCCAAGAGACCCAGTACTTC
>TRBV7-9|.|.|TRBJ1-4
CASSLGRGNEKLFF
TGTGCCAGCAGCTTAGGCAGGGGAAACGAAAAACTGTTTTTT
>TRBV4-1|.|.|TRBJ1-6
CASSLEADTYNSPLHF
TGCGCCAGCAGCCTCGAGGCGGACACCTATAATTCACCCCTCCACTTT
>TRBV30|.|.|TRBJ1-5
CAWSLQDNQPQHF
TGTGCCTGGAGTTTACAGGACAATCAGCCCCAGCATTTT
>TRBV5-1|.|.|TRBJ2-1
CASETGDAYNEQFF
TGCGCCAGCGAGACGGGGGACGCATACAATGAGCAGTTCTTC
>TRBV2|.|.|TRBJ1-3
CASSKAGSGNTIYF
TGTGCCAGCAGTAAGGCGGGCTCTGGAAACACCATATATTTT
>TRBV6-2/TRBV6-3|.|.|TRBJ2-7
CASSILAEQYF
TGTGCCAGCAGTATCCTCGCCGAGCAGTACTTC
>TRBV11-2|TRBD1|.|TRBJ1-2
CASSGTEHYGYTF
TGTGCCAGCAGCGGGACAGAGCACTATGGCTACACCTTC
>TRBV5-6|.|once|TRBJ1-2
CASSLSGTNYGYTF
TGTGCCAGCAGCTTGTCTGGGACTAACTATGGCTACACCTTC
>TRBV7-2|TRBD1|.|TRBJ2-3
CASSFQGADTQYF
TGTGCCAGCAGCTTCCAGGGGGCGGATACGCAGTATTTT
>TRBV6-2/TRBV6-3|.|.|TRBJ2-3
CASSYAGGWVTDTQYF
TGTGCCAGCAGTTACGCAGGGGGGTGGGTCACAGATACGCAGTATTTT